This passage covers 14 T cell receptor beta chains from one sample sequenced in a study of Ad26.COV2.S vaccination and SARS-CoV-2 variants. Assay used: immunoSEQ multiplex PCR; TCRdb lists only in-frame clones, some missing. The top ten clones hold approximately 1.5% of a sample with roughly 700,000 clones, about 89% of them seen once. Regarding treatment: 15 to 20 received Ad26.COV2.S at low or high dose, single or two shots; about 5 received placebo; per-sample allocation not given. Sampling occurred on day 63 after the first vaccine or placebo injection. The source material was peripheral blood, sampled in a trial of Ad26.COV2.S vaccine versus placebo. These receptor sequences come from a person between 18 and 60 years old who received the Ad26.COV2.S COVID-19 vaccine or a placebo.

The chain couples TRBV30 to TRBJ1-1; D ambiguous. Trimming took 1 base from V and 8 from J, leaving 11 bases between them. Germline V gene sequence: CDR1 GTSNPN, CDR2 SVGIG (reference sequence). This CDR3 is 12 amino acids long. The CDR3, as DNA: TGTGCCTGGAGTGCCAAGGGCGTAGAAGCTTTCTTT. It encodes CAWSAKGVEAFF. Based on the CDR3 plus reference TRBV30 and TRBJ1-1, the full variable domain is SQTIHQWPATLVQPVGSPLSLECTVEGTSNPNLYWYRQAAGRGLQLLFYSVGIGQISSEVPQNLSASRPQDRQFILSSKKLLLSDSGFYLCAWSAKGVEAFFGQGTRLTVV.

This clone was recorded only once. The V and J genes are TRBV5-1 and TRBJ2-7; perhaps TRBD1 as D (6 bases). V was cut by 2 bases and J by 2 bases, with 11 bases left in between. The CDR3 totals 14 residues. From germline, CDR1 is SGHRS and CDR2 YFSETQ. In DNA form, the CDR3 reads TGCGCCAGCAGCTTCGACAGGCCCGCCTACGAGCAGTACTTC. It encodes CASSFDRPAYEQYF.

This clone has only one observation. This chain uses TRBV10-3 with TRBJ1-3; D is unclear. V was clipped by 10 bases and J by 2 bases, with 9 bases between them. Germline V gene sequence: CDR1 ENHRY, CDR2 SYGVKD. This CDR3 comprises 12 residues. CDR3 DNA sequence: TGTGCCACCCTCACACCTGGAAACACCATATATTTT. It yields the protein CATLTPGNTIYF.

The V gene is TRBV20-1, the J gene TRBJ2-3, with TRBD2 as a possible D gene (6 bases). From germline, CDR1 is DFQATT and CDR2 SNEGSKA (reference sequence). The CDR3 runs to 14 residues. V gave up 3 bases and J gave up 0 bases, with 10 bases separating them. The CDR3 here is CSASLGTSTDTQYF. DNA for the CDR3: TGCAGTGCTAGTCTCGGGACTAGCACAGATACGCAGTATTTT.

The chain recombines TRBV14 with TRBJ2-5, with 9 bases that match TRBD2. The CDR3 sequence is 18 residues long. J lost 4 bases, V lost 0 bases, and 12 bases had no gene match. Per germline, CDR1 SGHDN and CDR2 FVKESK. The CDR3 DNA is TGTGCCAGCAGCCAAGATTCGTGGCGGGGGGGCTCCAGAGAGACCCAGTACTTC. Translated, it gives CASSQDSWRGGSRETQYF.

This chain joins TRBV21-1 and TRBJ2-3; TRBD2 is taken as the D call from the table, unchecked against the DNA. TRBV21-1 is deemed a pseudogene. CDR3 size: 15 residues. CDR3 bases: TGTGCCAGCGATTCGGGGGATTCTAGCACAGATACGCAGTATTTT. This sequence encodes CASDSGDSSTDTQYF.

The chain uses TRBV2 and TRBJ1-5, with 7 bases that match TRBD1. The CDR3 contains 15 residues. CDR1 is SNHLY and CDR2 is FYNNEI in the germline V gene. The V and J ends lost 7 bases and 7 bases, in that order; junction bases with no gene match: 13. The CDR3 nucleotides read TGTGCCAGCACCCTCCTCGACAGGGCGCGGCAGCCCCAGCATTTT. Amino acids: CASTLLDRARQPQHF.

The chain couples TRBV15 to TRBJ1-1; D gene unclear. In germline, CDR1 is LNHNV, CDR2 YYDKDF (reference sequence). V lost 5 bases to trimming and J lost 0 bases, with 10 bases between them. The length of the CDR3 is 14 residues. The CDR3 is CATSVPWMNTEAFF. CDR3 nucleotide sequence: TGTGCCACCAGCGTTCCATGGATGAACACTGAAGCTTTCTTT.

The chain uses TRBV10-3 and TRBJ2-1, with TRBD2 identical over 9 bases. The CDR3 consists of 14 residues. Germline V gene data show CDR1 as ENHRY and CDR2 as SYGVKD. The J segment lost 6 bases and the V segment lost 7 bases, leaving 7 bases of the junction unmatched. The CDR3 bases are TGTGCCATCAATCCGGGACTAGCCCTCAATGAGCAGTTCTTC. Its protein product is CAINPGLALNEQFF.

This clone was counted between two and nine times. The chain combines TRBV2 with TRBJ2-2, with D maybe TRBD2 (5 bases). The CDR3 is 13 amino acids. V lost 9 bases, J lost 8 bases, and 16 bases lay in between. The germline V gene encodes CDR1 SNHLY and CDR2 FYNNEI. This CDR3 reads CASDYTPGGELFF. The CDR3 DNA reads TGTGCCAGTGACTATACACCGGGAGGGGAGCTGTTTTTT.

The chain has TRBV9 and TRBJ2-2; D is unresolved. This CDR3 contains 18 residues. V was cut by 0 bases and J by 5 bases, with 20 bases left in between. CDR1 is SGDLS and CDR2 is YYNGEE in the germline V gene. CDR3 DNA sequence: TGTGCCAGCAGCGTAGAGGAGATGACCAGCAGTGAGACCGGGGAGCTGTTTTTT. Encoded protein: CASSVEEMTSSETGELFF.

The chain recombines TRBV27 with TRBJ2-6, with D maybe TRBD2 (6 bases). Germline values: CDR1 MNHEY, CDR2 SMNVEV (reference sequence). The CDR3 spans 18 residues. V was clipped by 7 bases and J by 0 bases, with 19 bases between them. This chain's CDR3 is CASKPATSLSSGANVLTF. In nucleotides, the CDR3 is TGTGCCAGCAAACCGGCGACTAGTTTGAGCTCTGGGGCCAACGTCCTGACTTTC. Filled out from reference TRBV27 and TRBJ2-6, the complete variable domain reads EAQVTQNPRYLITVTGKKLTVTCSQNMNHEYMSWYRQDPGLGLRQIYYSMNVEVTDKGDVPEGYKVSRKEKRNFPLILESPSPNQTSLYFCASKPATSLSSGANVLTFGAGSRLTVL.

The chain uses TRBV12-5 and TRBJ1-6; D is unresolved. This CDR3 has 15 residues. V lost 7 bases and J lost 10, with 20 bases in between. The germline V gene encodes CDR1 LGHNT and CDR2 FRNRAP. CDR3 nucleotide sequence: TGTGCTAGTGTCGAGTCGGGCTCCGAGGGATCACCCCTCCACTTT. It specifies CASVESGSEGSPLHF.

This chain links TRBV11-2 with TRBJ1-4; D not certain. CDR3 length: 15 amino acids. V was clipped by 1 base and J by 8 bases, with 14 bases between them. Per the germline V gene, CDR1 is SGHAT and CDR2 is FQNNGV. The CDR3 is CASSLAGIGKEKLFF. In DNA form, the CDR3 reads TGTGCCAGCAGCTTAGCCGGAATCGGCAAAGAAAAACTGTTTTTT. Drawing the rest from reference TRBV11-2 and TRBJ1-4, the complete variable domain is EAGVAQSPRYKIIEKRQSVAFWCNPISGHATLYWYQQILGQGPKLLIQFQNNGVVDDSQLPKDRFSAERLKGVDSTLKIQPAKLEDSAVYLCASSLAGIGKEKLFFGSGTQLSVL.